This T cell receptor beta chain appears in the sequencing data of a study of T cell changes during pregnancy in multiple sclerosis. Some clones are missing from TCRdb's copy, which holds only in-frame ones; the method was immunoSEQ multiplex PCR. The data show 55,000 to 70,000 clones, 80% to 95% seen once. Only one count was recorded for this clone. The CDR3 totals 15 residues. Source: CD4+ T cells from peripheral blood mononuclear cells, taken before pregnancy. J is TRBJ2-2 and V is TRBV21-1; the table's D call, TRBD1, was not checked against the DNA. TRBV21-1 is a pseudogene. The sequence derives from a female donor with multiple sclerosis, enrolled in a pregnancy study. The CDR3 region has the DNA TGTGCCAGCAGCAAAGGGGGACAGTTTACCGGGGAGCTGTTTTTT. This sequence encodes CASSKGGQFTGELFF.